This TCR beta chain was sequenced for a study of response to subunit inactivated influenza vaccine. Whole-study results and caveats: Authors suggested seasonal influenza vaccinations each recruit few new T cells.

In its sample, this clonotype was seen a few times. The antigen is not known. TCRdb called the RT-PCR reads again in MiXCR, with one record for every CDR3 protein. The sample shows 800,000 to 1,000,000 distinct CDR3 sequences, 21% of them seen only once. CDR3 length: 12 residues. Germline loops: CDR1 DFQATT, CDR2 SNEGSKA (reference sequence). V was trimmed by 2 bases and J by 7 bases, leaving 9 bases between them. Sequenced here: PBMCs from blood, sampled 4 to 6 days after vaccination. The receptor was isolated from a man in his fifties or sixties who received an inactivated influenza vaccine. The chain links TRBV20-1 to TRBJ2-1; a possible D gene is TRBD2 (5 bases). DNA for the CDR3: TGCAGTGCTAGACCTAGCTTTAATGAGCAGTTCTTC. This encodes CSARPSFNEQFF.